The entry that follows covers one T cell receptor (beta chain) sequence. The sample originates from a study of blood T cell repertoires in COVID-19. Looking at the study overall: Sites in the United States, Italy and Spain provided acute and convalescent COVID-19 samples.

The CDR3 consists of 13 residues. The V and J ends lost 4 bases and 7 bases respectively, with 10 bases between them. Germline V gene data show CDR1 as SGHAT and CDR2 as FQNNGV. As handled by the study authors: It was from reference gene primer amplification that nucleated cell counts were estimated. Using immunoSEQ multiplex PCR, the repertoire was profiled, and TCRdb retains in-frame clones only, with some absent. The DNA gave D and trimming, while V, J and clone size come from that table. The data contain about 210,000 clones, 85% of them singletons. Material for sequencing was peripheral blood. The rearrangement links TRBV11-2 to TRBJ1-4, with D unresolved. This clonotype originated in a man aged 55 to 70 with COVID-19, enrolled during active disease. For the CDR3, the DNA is TGTGCCAGCAGCTCTAATCGTGGTGAAAAACTGTTTTTT. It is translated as CASSSNRGEKLFF.